What follows is one TCR beta chain and its context. The antigen is undetermined. Per the germline V gene, CDR1 is ENHRY and CDR2 is SYGVKD. V was pared by 9 bases and J by 2 bases, with 19 bases between. The CDR3 has 15 residues. Data came from immunoSEQ multiplex PCR; TCRdb stores just in-frame clones and leaves some out. The sample yields 40,000 or so clones, around 80% seen once. The sample belongs to a study of chemoradiotherapy in HPV16-positive cancers. About the study: A couple of HPV16-positive patients' cells yielded candidate HPV-specific clones and common motifs. Study-level findings and limits: Candidate HPV-specific clones and E7-related TCR motifs grew in tumor during treatment. Only a couple of HPV16-positive patients supplied the functional HPV-specificity definition.

The sequence derives from a human donor with HPV-associated anogenital cancer. This rearrangement joins TRBV10-3 to TRBJ2-5; D tentatively reads TRBD1 or TRBD2 (5 bases each). The sample here was blood, taken from a patient who underwent chemoradiotherapy. The CDR3 coding sequence is TGTGCCATACAGGATGGGGGACCACAACAAGAGACCCAGTACTTC. Translated: CAIQDGGPQQETQYF.